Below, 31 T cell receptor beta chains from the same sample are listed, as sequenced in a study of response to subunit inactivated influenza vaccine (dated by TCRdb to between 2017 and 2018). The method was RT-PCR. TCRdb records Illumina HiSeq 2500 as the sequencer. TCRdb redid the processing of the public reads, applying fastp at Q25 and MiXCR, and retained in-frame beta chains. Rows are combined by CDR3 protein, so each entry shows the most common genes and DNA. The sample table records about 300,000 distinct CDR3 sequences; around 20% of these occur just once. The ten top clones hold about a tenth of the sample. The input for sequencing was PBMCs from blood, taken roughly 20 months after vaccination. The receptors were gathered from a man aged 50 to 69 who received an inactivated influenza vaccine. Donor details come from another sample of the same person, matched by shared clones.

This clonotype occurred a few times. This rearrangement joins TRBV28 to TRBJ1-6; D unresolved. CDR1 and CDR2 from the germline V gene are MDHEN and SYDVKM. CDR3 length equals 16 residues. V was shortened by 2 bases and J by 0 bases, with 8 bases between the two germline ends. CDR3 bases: TGTGCCAGCAGTTTAATGGCGAGCTCCTATAATTCACCCCTCCACTTT. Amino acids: CASSLMASSYNSPLHF.

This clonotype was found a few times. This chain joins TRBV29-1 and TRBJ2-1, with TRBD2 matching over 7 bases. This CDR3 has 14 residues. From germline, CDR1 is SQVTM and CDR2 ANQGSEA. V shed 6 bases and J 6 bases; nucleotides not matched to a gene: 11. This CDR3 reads CSVASGVVFNEQFF. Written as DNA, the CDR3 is TGCAGCGTAGCTAGCGGTGTCGTGTTCAATGAGCAGTTCTTC.

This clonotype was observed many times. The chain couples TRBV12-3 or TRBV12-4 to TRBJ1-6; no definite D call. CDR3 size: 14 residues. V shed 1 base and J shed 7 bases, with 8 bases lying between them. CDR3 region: CASSLDGWNSPLHF. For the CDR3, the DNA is TGTGCCAGCAGTTTAGACGGGTGGAATTCACCCCTCCACTTT.

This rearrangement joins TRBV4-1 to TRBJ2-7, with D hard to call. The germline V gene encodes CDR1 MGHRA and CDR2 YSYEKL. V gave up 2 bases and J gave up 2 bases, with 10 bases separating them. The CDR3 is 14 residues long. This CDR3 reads CASSQSWQTYEQYF. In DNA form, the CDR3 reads TGCGCCAGCAGCCAATCTTGGCAGACCTACGAGCAGTACTTC.

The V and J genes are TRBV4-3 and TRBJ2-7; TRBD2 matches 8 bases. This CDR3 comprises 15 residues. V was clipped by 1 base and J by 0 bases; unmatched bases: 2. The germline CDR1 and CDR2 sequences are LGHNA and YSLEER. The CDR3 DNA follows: TGCGCCAGCAGCCAAGTGAGCGGGAGCTCCTACGAGCAGTACTTC. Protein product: CASSQVSGSSYEQYF.

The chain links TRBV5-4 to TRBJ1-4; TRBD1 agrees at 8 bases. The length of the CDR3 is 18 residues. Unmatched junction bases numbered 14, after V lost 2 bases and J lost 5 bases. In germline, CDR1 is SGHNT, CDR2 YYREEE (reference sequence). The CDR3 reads CASSLGFLTGARNEKLFF. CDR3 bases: TGTGCCAGCAGCTTAGGGTTCCTGACAGGGGCCAGAAATGAAAAACTGTTTTTT. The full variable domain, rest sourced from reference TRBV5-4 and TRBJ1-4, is ETGVTQSPTHLIKTRGQQVTLRCSSQSGHNTVSWYQQALGQGPQFIFQYYREEENGRGNFPPRFSGLQFPNYSSELNVNALELDDSALYLCASSLGFLTGARNEKLFFGSGTQLSVL.

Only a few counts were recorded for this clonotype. The CDR3 protein is CASSLATGQGRLGGKLFF. Here the CDR3 DNA reads TGTGCCAGCAGCTTAGCCACTGGACAGGGGAGACTGGGAGGAAAACTGTTTTTT. V gene TRBV7-2 combines with J gene TRBJ1-4; 9 positions agree with TRBD1. V trimming: 0 bases; J trimming: 10 bases; junction bases outside the gene matches: 15. The CDR3 contains 18 residues. In germline, CDR1 is SGHTA, CDR2 FQGNSA.

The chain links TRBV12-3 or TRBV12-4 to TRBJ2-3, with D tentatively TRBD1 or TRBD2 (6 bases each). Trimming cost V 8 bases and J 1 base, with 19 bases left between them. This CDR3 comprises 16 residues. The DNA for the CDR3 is TGTGCCAGCGGAGGAGGGGGAGGATCGGGCACAGATACGCAGTATTTT. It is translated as CASGGGGGSGTDTQYF.

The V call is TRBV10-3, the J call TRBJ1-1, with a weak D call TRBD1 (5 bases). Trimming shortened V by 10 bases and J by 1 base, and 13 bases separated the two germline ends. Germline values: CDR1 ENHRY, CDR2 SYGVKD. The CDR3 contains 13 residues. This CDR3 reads CATGAGPNTEAFF. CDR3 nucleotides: TGTGCCACCGGGGCCGGCCCGAACACTGAAGCTTTCTTT.

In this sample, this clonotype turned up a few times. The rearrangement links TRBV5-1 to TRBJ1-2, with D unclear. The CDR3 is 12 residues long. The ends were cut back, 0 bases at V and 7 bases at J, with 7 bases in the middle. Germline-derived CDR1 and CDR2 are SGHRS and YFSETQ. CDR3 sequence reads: CASSLDGPGYTF. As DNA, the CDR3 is TGCGCCAGCAGCTTGGATGGACCTGGCTACACCTTC.

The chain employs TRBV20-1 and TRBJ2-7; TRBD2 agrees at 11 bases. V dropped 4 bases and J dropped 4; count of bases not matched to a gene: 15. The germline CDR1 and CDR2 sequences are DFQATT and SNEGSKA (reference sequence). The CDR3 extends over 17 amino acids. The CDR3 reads CSATVAYSGRARYEQYF. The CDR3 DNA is TGCAGTGCTACGGTCGCATATAGCGGGAGGGCCAGGTACGAGCAGTACTTC.

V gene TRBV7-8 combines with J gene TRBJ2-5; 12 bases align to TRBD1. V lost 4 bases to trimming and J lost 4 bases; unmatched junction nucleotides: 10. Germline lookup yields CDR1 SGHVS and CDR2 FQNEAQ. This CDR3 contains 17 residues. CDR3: CASSSAGTGGFRETQYF. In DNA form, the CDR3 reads TGTGCCAGCAGCTCCGCCGGGACAGGGGGCTTTAGAGAGACCCAGTACTTC.

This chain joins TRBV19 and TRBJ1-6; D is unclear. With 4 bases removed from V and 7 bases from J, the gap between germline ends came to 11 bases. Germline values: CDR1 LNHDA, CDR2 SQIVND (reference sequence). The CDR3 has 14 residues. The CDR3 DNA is TGTGCCAGTAGTAGACTACAGAGAAATTCACCCCTCCACTTT. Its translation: CASSRLQRNSPLHF.

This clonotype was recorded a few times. Here the CDR3 reads CSARDRLYTEAFF. The CDR3 DNA reads TGCAGTGCTAGGGACAGACTCTACACTGAAGCTTTCTTT. The chain recombines TRBV20-1 with TRBJ1-1; D might be TRBD1 (6 bases). Per germline, CDR1 DFQATT and CDR2 SNEGSKA (reference sequence). The V end was cut by 3 bases, the J end by 3 bases, with 11 bases between. The CDR3 has 13 residues.

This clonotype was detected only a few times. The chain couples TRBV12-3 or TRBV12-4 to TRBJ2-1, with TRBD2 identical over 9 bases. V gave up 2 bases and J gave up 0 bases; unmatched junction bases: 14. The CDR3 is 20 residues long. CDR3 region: CASSLRGLAGSTSSYNEQFF. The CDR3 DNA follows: TGTGCCAGCAGTTTACGGGGGCTAGCGGGGTCCACGAGCTCCTACAATGAGCAGTTCTTC.

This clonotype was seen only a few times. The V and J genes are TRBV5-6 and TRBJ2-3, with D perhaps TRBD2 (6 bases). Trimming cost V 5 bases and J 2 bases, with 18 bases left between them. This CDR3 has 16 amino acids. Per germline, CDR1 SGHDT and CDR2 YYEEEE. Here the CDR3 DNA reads TGTGCCAGCAGATCAGGGAGGCCCACTTTCACAGATACGCAGTATTTT. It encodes CASRSGRPTFTDTQYF.

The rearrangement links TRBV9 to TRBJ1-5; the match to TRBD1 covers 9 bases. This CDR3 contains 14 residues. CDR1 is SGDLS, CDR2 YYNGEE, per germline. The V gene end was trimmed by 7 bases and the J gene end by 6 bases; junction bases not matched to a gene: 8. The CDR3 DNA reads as TGTGCCAGCGCGGCCGGGACAGGGCCTCAGCCCCAGCATTTT. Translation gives CASAAGTGPQPQHF.

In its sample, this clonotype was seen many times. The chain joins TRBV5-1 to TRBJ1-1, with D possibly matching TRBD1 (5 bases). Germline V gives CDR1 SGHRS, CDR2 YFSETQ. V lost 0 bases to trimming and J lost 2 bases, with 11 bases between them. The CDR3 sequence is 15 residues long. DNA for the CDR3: TGCGCCAGCAGCTTGGGACCCCAGGGAAACACTGAAGCTTTCTTT. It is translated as CASSLGPQGNTEAFF.

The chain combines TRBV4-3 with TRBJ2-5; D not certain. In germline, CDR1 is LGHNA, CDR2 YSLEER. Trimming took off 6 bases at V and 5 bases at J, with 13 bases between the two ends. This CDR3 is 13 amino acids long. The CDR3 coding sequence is TGCGCCAGCAGTCCTCGACATGGGGAGACCCAGTACTTC. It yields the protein CASSPRHGETQYF.

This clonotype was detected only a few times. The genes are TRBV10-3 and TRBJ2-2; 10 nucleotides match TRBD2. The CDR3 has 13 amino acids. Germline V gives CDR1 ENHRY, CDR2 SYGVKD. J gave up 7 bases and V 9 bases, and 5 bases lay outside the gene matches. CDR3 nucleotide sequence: TGTGCCATACTAGCGGGACGGAACGGGGAGCTGTTTTTT. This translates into CAILAGRNGELFF.

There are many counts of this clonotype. CDR3 DNA sequence: TGTGCCAGCAGTTTAGAGGTCGGACCTAGCAATCAGCCCCAGCATTTT. The encoded protein is CASSLEVGPSNQPQHF. The rearrangement links TRBV12-3 or TRBV12-4 to TRBJ1-5, with D uncertain. The V and J ends lost 1 base and 0 bases respectively, with 10 bases between them. The CDR3 is 16 amino acids.

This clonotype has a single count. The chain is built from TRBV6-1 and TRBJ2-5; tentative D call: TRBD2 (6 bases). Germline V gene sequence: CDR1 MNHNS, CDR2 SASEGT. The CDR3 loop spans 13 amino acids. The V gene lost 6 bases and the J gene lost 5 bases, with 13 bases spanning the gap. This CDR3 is CASSRLAVETQYF. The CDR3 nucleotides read TGTGCCAGCAGCCGCTTAGCGGTCGAGACCCAGTACTTC.

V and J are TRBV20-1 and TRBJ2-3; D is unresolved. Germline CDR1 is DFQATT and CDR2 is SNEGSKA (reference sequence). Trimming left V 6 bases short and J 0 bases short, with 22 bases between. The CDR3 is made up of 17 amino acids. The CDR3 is CSAPPIPGRASTDTQYF. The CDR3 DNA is TGCAGTGCCCCCCCGATCCCCGGGCGAGCTAGCACAGATACGCAGTATTTT.

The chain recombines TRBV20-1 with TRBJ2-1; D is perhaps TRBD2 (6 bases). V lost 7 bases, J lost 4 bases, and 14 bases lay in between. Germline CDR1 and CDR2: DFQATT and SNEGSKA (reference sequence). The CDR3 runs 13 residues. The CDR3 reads CSVREYLYNEQFF. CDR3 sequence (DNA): TGCAGTGTGCGGGAATACCTATACAATGAGCAGTTCTTC.

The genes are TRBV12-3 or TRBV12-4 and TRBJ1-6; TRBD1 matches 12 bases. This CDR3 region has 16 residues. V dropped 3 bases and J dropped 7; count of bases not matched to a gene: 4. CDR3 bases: TGTGCCAGCAGTTTTGGGACAGGGGGCGGGAATTCACCCCTCCACTTT. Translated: CASSFGTGGGNSPLHF.

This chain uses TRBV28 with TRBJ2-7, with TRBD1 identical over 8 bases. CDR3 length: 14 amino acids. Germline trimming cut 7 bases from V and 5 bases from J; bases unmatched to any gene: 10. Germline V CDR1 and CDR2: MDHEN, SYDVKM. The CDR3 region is CASTHRQGNNEQYF. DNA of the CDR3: TGTGCCAGCACCCACAGACAGGGGAATAACGAGCAGTACTTC.

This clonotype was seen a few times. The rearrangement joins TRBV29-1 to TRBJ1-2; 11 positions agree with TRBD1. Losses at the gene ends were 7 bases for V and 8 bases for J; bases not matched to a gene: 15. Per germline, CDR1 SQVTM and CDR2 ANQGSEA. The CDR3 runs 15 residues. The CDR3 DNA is TGCAGCGAGAAACCTTTCGGACAGGGGGCGCCGGGCTACACCTTC. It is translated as CSEKPFGQGAPGYTF.

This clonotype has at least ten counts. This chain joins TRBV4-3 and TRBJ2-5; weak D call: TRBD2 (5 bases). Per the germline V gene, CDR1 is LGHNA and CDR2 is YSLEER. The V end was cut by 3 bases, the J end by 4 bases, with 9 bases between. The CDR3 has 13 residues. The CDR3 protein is CASSQNSGETQYF. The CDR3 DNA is TGCGCCAGCAGCCAGAACAGCGGAGAGACCCAGTACTTC.

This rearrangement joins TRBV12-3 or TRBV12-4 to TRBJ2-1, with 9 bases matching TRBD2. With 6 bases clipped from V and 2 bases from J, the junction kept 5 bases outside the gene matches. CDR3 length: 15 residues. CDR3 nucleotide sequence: TGTGCCAGCAGCCTAGCGGGACTAGCCTACAATGAGCAGTTCTTC. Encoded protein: CASSLAGLAYNEQFF.

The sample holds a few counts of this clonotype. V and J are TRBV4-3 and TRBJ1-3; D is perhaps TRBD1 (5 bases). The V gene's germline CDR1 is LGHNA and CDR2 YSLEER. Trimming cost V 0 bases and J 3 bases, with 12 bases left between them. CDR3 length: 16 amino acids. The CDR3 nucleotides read TGCGCCAGCAGCCAAGATCAGCTTAGGGGTGGAAACACCATATATTTT. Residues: CASSQDQLRGGNTIYF.

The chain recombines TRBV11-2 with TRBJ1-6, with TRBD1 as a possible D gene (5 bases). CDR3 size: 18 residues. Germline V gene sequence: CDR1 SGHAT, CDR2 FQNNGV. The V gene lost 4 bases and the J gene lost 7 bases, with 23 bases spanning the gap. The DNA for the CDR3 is TGTGCCAGCAGCTCCGTGTCAGGGCTGATTTTTTTCAATTCACCCCTCCACTTT. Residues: CASSSVSGLIFFNSPLHF.